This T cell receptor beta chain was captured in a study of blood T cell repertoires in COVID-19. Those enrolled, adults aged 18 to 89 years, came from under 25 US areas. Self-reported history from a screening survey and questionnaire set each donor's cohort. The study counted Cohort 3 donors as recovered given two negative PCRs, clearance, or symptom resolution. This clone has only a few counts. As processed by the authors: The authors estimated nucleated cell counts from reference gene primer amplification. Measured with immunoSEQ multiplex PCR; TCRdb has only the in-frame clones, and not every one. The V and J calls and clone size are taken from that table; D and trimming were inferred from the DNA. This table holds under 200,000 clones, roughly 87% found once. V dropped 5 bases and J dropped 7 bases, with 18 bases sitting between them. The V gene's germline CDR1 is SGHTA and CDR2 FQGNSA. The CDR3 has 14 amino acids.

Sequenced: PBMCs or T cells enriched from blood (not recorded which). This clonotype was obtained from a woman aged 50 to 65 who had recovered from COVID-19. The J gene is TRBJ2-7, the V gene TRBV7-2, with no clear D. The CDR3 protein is CASSPLLAGEEQYF. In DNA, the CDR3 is TGTGCCAGCAGCCCCCTCCTCGCCGGTGAAGAGCAGTACTTC.